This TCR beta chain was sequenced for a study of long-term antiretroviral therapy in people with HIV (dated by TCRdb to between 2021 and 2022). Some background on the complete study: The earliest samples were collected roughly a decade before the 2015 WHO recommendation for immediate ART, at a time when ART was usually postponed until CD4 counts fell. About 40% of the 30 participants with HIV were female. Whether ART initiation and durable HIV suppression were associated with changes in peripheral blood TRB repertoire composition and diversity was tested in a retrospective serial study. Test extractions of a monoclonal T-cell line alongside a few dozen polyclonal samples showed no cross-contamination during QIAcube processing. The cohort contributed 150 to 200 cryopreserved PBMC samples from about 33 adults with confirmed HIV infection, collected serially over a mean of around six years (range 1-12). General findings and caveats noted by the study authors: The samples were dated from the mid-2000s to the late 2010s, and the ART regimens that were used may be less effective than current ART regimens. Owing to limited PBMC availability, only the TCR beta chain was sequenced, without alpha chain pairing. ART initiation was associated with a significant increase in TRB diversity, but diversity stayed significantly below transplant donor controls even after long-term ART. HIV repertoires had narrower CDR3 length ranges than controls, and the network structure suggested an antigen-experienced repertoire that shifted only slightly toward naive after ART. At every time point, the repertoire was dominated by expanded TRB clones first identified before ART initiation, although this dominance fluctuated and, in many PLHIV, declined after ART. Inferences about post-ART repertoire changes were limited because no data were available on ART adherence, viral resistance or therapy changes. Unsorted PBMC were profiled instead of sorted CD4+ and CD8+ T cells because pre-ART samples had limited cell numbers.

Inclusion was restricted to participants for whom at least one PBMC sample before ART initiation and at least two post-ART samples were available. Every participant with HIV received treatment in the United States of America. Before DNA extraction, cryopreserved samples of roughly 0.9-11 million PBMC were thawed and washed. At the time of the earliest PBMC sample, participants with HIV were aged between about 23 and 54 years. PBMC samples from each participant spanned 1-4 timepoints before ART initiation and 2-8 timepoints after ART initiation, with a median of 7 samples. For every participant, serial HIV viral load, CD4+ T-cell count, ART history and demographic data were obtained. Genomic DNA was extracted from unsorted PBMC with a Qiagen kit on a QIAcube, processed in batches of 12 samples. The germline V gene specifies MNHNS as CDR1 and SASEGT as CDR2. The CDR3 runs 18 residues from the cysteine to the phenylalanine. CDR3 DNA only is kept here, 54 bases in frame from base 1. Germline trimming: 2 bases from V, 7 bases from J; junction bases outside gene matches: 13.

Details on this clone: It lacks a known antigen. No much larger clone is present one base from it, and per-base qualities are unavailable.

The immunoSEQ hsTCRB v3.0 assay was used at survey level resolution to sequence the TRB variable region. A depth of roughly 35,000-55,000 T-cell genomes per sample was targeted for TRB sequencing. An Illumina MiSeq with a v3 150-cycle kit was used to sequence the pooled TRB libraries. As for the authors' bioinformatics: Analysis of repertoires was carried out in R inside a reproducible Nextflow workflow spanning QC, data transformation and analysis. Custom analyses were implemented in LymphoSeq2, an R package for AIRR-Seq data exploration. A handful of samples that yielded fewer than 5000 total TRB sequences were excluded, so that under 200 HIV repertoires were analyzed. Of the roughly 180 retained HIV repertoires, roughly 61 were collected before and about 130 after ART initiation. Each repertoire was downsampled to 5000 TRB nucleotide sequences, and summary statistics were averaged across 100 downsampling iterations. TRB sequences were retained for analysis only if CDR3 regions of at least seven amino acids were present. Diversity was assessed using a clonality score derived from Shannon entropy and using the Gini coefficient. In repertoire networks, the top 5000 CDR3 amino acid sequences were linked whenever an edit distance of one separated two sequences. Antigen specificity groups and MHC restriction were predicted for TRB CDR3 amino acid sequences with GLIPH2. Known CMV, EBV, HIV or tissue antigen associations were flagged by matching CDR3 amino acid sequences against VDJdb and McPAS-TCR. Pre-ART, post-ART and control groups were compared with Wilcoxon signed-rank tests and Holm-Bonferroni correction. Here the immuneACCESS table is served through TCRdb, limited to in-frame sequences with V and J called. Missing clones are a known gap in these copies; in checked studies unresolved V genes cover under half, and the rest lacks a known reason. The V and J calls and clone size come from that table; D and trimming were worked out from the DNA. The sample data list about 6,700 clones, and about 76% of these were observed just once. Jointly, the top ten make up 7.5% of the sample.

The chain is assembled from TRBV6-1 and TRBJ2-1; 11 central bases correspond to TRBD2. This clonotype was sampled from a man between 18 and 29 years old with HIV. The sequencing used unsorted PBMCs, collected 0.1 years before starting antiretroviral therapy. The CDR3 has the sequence CASSELAGVAGGRNEQFF. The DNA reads TGTGCCAGCAGTGAATTGGCAGGGGTAGCGGGGGGGAGGAATGAGCAGTTCTTC.